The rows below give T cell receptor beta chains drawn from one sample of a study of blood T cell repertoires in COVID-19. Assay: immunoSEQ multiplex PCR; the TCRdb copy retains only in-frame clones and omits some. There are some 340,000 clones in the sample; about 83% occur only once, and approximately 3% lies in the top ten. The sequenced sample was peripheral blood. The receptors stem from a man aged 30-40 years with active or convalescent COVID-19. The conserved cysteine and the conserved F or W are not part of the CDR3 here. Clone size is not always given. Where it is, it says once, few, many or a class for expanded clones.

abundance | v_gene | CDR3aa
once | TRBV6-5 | ASSFSGGTNEKLF
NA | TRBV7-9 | ASSLVVGVGELF
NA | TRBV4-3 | ASSWAQGRTGELF
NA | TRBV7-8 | ASSLGGPDTQY
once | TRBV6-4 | ASSTEGAGELF
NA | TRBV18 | ASSPSGQGASTGNTIY
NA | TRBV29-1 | SVESASSYNEQF
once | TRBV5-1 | ASSLPGDGYGYT
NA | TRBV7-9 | ASSVFGLAGVYNEQF
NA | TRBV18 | ASSPPIGTTGNTIY
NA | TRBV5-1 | ASSLSIGRGAGGREQY
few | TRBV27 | ASRGGQETQY
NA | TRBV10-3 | AISEGQGNQPQH
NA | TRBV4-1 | ASSFRQGGYEQY
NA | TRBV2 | ASGVYEQY
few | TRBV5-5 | ASSLLITGTGDGYT
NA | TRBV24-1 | AAQWGRYEQY
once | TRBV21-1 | ASSKEAGTGWLEQF
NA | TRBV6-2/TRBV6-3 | ASSTILAGGKETQY
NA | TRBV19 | ASSIGDSSYNSPLH
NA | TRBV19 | ASMGQFPLLHYGYT
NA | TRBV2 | ASSRTEVNTEAF
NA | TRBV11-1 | ASSPLGSADTQY
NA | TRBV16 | ASSLAGSFYEQY
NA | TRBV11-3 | ASSSHHTNTEAF
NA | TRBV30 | AWSVSGAGDTQY
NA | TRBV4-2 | ASSQGRGPGNTIY
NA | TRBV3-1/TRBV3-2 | ASSQVQGREKLF
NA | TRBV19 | ASSIRDRNYEQY
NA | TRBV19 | ASHPTGATNQPQH
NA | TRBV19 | ASSAGQGAGPQH
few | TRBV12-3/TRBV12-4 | ASRLTGELF
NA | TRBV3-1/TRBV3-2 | ASSLRQGALYGYT
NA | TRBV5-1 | ASSRQGGTYGYT
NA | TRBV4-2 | ASSHDAASYNEQF
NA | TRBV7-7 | ASSLEAGELF
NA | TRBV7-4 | ASSPRGNTIY
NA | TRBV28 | ASRGRPGQNYNEQF
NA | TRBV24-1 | ATSGTVNTGELF
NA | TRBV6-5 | ASSLPRGFNSPLH
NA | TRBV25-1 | ASSVSGNTIY
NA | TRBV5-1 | ASSPNTGADTEAF
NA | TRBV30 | AWSSYTEAF
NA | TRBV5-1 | ASSYATDTGELF
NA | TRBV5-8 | ASSSHRDTHH